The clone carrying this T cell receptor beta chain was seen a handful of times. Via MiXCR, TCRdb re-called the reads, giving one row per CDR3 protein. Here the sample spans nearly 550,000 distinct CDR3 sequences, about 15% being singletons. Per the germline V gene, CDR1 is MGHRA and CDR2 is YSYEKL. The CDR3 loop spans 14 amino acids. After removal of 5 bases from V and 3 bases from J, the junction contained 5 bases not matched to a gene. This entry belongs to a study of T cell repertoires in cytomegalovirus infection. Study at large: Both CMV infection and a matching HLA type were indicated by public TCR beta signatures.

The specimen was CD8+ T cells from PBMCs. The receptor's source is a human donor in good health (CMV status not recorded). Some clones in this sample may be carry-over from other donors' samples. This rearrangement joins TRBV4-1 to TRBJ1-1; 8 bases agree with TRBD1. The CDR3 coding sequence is TGCGCCAGCAGCGGACAGGGTAGGGACACTGAAGCTTTCTTT. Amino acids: CASSGQGRDTEAFF.